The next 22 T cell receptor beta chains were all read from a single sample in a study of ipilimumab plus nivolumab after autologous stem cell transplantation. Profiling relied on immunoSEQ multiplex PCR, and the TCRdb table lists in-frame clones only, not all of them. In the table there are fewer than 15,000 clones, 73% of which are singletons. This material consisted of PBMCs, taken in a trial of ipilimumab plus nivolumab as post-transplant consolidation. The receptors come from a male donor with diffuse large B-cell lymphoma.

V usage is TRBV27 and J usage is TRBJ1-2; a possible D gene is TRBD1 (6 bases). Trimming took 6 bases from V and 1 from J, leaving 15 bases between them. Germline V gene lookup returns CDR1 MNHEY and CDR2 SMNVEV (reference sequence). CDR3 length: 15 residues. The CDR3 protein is CASRPLTGDNYGYTF. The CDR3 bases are TGTGCCAGCAGACCCCTGACAGGAGATAACTATGGCTACACCTTC.

CDR3 coding DNA: TGCGCCAGCAGCACAGACAAGAACACTGAAGCTTTCTTT. Encoded protein: CASSTDKNTEAFF. The chain employs TRBV5-1 and TRBJ1-1; the D is unclear. V was cut by 4 bases and J by 1 base, with 8 bases left in between. Germline values: CDR1 SGHRS, CDR2 YFSETQ. The CDR3 is 13 residues long.

The CDR3 DNA is TGTGCCAGTAGTATAGTAGGGACAGGGAGCGAAAAACTGTTTTTT. Its protein is CASSIVGTGSEKLFF. The V and J genes are TRBV19 and TRBJ1-4; 9 nucleotides match TRBD1. V was clipped by 1 base and J by 8 bases; unmatched bases: 5. Germline loops: CDR1 LNHDA, CDR2 SQIVND (reference sequence). The CDR3 contains 15 residues.

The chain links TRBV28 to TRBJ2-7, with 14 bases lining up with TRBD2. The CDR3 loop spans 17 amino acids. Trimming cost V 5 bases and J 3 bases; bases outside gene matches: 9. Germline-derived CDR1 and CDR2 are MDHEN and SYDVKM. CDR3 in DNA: TGTGCCAGCAGTGGGGGGACTAGCGGGAGTACAATCTACGAGCAGTACTTC. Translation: CASSGGTSGSTIYEQYF. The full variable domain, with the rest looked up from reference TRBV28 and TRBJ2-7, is DVKVTQSSRYLVKRTGEKVFLECVQDMDHENMFWYRQDPGLGLRLIYFSYDVKMKEKGDIPEGYSVSREKKERFSLILESASTNQTSMYLCASSGGTSGSTIYEQYFGPGTRLTVT.

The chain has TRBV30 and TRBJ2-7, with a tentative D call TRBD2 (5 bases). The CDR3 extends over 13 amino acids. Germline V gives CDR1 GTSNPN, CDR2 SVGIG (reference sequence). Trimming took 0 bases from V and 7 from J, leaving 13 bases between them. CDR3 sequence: CAWSVRGGVEQYF. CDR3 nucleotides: TGTGCCTGGAGTGTACGGGGTGGAGTAGAGCAGTACTTC.

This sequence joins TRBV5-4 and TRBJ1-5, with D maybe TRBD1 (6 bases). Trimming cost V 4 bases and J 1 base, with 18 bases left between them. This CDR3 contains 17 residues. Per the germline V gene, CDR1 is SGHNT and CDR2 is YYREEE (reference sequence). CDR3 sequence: CASSQDLWTASNQPQHF. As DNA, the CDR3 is TGTGCCAGCAGCCAAGATCTTTGGACAGCAAGCAATCAGCCCCAGCATTTT.

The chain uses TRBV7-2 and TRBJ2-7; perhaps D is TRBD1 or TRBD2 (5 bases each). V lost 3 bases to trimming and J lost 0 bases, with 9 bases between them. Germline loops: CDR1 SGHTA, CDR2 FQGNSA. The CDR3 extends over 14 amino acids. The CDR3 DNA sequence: TGTGCCAGCAGCTTCCCAGGGAGCTCCTACGAGCAGTACTTC. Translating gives CASSFPGSSYEQYF.

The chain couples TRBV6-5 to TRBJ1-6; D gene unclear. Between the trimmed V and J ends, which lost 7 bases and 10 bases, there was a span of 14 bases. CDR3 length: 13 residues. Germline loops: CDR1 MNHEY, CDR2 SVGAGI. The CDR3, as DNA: TGTGCCAGCACCTTAGGGCTAGGATCACCCCTCCACTTT. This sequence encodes CASTLGLGSPLHF.

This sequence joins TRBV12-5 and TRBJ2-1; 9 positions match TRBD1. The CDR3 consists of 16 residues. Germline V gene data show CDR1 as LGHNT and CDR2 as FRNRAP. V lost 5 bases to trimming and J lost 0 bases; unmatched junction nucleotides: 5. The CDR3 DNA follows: TGTGCTAGTGGTACTCCGACAGGGGGCTCCTACAATGAGCAGTTCTTC. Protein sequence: CASGTPTGGSYNEQFF. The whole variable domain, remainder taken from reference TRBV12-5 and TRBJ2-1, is DARVTQTPRHKVTEMGQEVTMRCQPILGHNTVFWYRQTMMQGLELLAYFRNRAPLDDSGMPKDRFSAEMPDATLATLKIQPSEPRDSAVYFCASGTPTGGSYNEQFFGPGTRLTVL.

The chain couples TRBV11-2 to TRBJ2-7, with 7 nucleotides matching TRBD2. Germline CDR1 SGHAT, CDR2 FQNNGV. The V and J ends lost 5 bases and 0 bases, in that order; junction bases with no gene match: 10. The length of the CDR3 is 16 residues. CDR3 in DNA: TGTGCCAGCAGCCCACGAGGGAGCGGGGCCTCCTACGAGCAGTACTTC. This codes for CASSPRGSGASYEQYF.

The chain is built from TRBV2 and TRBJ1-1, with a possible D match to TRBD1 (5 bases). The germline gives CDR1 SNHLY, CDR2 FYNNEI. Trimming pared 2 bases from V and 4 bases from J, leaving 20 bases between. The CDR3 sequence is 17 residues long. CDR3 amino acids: CASSEFDLRGGFTEAFF. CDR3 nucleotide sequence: TGTGCCAGCAGTGAATTCGACCTTCGTGGGGGTTTCACTGAAGCTTTCTTT.

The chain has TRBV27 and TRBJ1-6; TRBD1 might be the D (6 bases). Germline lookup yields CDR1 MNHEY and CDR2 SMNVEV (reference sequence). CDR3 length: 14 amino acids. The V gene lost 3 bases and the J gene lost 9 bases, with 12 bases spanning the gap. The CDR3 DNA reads TGTGCCAGCAGTTTTCGGGGGGCGAGTTCACCCCTCCACTTT. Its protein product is CASSFRGASSPLHF.

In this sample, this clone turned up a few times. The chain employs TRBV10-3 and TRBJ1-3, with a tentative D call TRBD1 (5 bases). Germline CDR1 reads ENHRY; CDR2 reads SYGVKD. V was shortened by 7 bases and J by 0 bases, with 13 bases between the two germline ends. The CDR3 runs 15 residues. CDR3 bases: TGTGCCATCAAGGGGACCGGAATCTCTGGAAACACCATATATTTT. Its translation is CAIKGTGISGNTIYF.

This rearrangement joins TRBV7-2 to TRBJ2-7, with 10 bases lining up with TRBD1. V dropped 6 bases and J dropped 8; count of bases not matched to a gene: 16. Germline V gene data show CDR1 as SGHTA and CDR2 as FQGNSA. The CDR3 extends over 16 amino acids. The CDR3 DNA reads TGTGCCAGCAGACCCACCAGACAGGGGGCGCGGTTTCAGCAGTACTTC. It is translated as CASRPTRQGARFQQYF.

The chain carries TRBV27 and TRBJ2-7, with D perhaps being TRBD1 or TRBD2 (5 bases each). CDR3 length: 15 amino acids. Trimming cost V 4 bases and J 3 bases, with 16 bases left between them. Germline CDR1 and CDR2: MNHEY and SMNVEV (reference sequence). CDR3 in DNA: TGTGCCAGCAGTTCGCCCGGGACCTTCATCTACGAGCAGTACTTC. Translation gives CASSSPGTFIYEQYF.

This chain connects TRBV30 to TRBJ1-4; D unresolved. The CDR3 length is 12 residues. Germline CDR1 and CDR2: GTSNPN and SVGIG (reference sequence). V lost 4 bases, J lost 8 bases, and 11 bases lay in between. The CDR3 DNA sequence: TGTGCCTGGACAGGAGTGGGCGAAAAACTGTTTTTT. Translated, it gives CAWTGVGEKLFF.

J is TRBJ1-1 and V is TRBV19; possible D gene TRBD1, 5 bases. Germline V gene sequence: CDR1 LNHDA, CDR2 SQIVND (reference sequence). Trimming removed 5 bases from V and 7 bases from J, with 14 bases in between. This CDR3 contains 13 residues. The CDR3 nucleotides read TGTGCCAGTAGTCTGACTCAGGGAGTTGAAGCTTTCTTT. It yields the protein CASSLTQGVEAFF. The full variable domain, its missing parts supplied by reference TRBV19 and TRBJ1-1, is DGGITQSPKYLFRKEGQNVTLSCEQNLNHDAMYWYRQDPGQGLRLIYYSQIVNDFQKGDIAEGYSVSREKKESFPLTVTSAQKNPTAFYLCASSLTQGVEAFFGQGTRLTVV.

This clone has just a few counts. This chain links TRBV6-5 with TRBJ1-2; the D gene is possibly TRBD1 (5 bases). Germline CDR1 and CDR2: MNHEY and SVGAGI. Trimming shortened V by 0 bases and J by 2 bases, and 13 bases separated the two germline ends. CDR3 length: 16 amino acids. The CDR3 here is CASSYSIGGQNYGYTF. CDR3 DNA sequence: TGTGCCAGCAGTTACTCGATTGGAGGACAAAACTATGGCTACACCTTC.

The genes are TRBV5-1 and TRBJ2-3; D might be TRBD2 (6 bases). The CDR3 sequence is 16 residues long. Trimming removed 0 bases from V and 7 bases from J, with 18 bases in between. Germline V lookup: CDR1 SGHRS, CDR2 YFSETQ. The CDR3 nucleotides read TGCGCCAGCAGCTTGGGGGTGGGAGGACCCGGGCATACGCAGTATTTT. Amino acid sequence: CASSLGVGGPGHTQYF. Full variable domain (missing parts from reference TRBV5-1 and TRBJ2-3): KAGVTQTPRYLIKTRGQQVTLSCSPISGHRSVSWYQQTPGQGLQFLFEYFSETQRNKGNFPGRFSGRQFSNSRSEMNVSTLELGDSALYLCASSLGVGGPGHTQYFGPGTRLTVL.

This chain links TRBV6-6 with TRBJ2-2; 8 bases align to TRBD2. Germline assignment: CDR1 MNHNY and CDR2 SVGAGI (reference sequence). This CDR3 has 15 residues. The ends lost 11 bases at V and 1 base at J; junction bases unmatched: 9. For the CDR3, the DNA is TGTGCCGCCCAGCGGGGGATGTTGAACACCGGGGAGCTGTTTTTT. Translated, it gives CAAQRGMLNTGELFF.

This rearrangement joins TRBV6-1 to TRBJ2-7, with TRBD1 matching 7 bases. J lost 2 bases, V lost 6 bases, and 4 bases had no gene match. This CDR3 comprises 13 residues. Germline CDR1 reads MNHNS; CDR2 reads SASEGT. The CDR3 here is CASSWTGTYEQYF. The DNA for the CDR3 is TGTGCCAGCAGCTGGACAGGAACCTACGAGCAGTACTTC.

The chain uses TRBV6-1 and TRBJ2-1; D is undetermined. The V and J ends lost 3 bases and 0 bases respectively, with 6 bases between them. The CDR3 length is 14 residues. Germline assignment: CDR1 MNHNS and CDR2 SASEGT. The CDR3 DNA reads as TGTGCCAGCAGTGATTGGCACTCCTACAATGAGCAGTTCTTC. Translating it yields CASSDWHSYNEQFF.